The rows below give T cell receptor beta chains drawn from one sample of a study of T cells in localized non-small cell lung cancer. Sequenced by immunoSEQ multiplex PCR; TCRdb stores in-frame clones only, minus some. The sample holds a few thousand clones, 25% seen once. The sample was lung tumor tissue, taken before any cancer treatment. The origin of the receptors is a woman between 40 and 69 years old with stage III lung adenocarcinoma. Each CDR3 is given with its conserved first and last residue. The D gene is left open where the match is weak. Clone size, where shown, is once, few, many, or a class for clones that have expanded.

D gene: NA; V gene: TRBV11-3; J gene: TRBJ2-6; clone size: NA; CDR3 protein: CASSFGGSGANVLTF; CDR3 DNA: TGTGCCAGCAGCTTTGGAGGCTCTGGGGCCAACGTCCTGACTTTC
D gene: NA; V gene: TRBV5-1; J gene: TRBJ1-3; clone size: NA; CDR3 protein: CASTVSGLSGNTIYF; CDR3 DNA: TGCGCCAGCACCGTGTCGGGCCTCTCTGGAAACACCATATATTTT
D gene: TRBD1; V gene: TRBV6-8; J gene: TRBJ1-1; clone size: NA; CDR3 protein: CASSSTGGSTEAFF; CDR3 DNA: TGTGCCAGCAGTTCGACAGGGGGATCCACTGAAGCTTTCTTT
D gene: NA; V gene: TRBV28; J gene: TRBJ1-2; clone size: few; CDR3 protein: CASATTSSYGYTF; CDR3 DNA: TGTGCCAGCGCTACGACAAGTTCCTATGGCTACACCTTC
D gene: TRBD1; V gene: TRBV11-3; J gene: TRBJ1-6; clone size: NA; CDR3 protein: CASSLVLTGSSYNSPLHF; CDR3 DNA: TGTGCCAGCAGCTTAGTTTTGACAGGGTCTTCCTATAATTCACCCCTCCACTTT
D gene: NA; V gene: TRBV7-5; J gene: TRBJ2-7; clone size: few; CDR3 protein: CASSRGQGDSYEQYF; CDR3 DNA: TGTGCCAGCTCTAGGGGACAGGGCGACTCCTACGAGCAGTACTTC
D gene: NA; V gene: TRBV28; J gene: TRBJ1-1; clone size: NA; CDR3 protein: CASSLGGGSIRFTEAFF; CDR3 DNA: TGTGCCAGCAGTTTAGGGGGTGGAAGTATTCGATTCACTGAAGCTTTCTTT
D gene: TRBD2; V gene: TRBV9; J gene: TRBJ2-5; clone size: few; CDR3 protein: CASSNQPGDYGTQYF; CDR3 DNA: TGTGCCAGCAGCAACCAACCGGGGGACTACGGGACCCAGTACTTC
D gene: NA; V gene: TRBV30; J gene: TRBJ1-3; clone size: NA; CDR3 protein: CAWSPPGLPISGNTIYF; CDR3 DNA: TGTGCCTGGAGTCCCCCGGGACTCCCGATCTCTGGAAACACCATATATTTT
D gene: NA; V gene: TRBV18; J gene: TRBJ1-1; clone size: NA; CDR3 protein: CASSPRSPPEAFF; CDR3 DNA: TGTGCCAGCTCACCACGGTCCCCCCCGGAAGCTTTCTTT
D gene: TRBD2; V gene: TRBV14; J gene: TRBJ2-1; clone size: few; CDR3 protein: CASSLGLAGVGEQFF; CDR3 DNA: TGTGCCAGCAGTCTTGGACTAGCGGGAGTTGGTGAGCAGTTCTTC
D gene: TRBD1; V gene: TRBV30; J gene: TRBJ1-5; clone size: few; CDR3 protein: CAWSSLGTAYQPQHF; CDR3 DNA: TGTGCCTGGAGTTCTCTCGGGACAGCTTATCAGCCCCAGCATTTT
D gene: TRBD2; V gene: TRBV4-1; J gene: TRBJ2-1; clone size: NA; CDR3 protein: CASSQDPPSGGSNEQFF; CDR3 DNA: TGCGCCAGCAGCCAAGATCCCCCAAGCGGGGGGTCGAATGAGCAGTTCTTC
D gene: NA; V gene: TRBV30; J gene: TRBJ2-2; clone size: NA; CDR3 protein: CPQKDTGELFF; CDR3 DNA: TGTCCCCAAAAGGACACCGGGGAGCTGTTTTTT
D gene: NA; V gene: TRBV15; J gene: TRBJ2-3; clone size: NA; CDR3 protein: CATSREDGVTDTQYF; CDR3 DNA: TGTGCCACCAGCAGAGAGGATGGGGTCACAGATACGCAGTATTTT
D gene: NA; V gene: TRBV11-3; J gene: TRBJ2-5; clone size: NA; CDR3 protein: CASSPLSGGETQYF; CDR3 DNA: TGTGCCAGCAGCCCCCTAAGTGGGGGGGAGACCCAGTACTTC
D gene: NA; V gene: TRBV11-3; J gene: TRBJ2-2; clone size: once; CDR3 protein: CASSFFTRPTGELFF; CDR3 DNA: TGTGCCAGCAGCTTTTTCACTAGACCCACCGGGGAGCTGTTTTTT
D gene: NA; V gene: TRBV4-1; J gene: TRBJ1-4; clone size: few; CDR3 protein: CASSHRRGEVEKLFF; CDR3 DNA: TGCGCCAGCAGCCATCGAAGGGGAGAGGTCGAAAAACTGTTTTTT
D gene: NA; V gene: TRBV6-8; J gene: TRBJ1-1; clone size: few; CDR3 protein: CASSYPPGQRTEAFF; CDR3 DNA: TGTGCCAGCAGTTATCCCCCCGGACAGCGAACTGAAGCTTTCTTT
D gene: TRBD1; V gene: TRBV6-8; J gene: TRBJ2-3; clone size: NA; CDR3 protein: CASSYPLDGQANGDTQYF; CDR3 DNA: TGTGCCAGCAGTTACCCACTAGACGGACAGGCTAATGGAGATACGCAGTATTTT
D gene: NA; V gene: TRBV11-3; J gene: TRBJ2-3; clone size: few; CDR3 protein: CASSLLAAFSTDTQYF; CDR3 DNA: TGTGCCAGCAGCTTGTTGGCAGCCTTTAGCACAGATACGCAGTATTTT
D gene: NA; V gene: TRBV9; J gene: TRBJ1-6; clone size: NA; CDR3 protein: CASRQTNEPLHF; CDR3 DNA: TGTGCCAGCAGGCAGACTAACGAACCCCTCCACTTT
D gene: NA; V gene: TRBV5-1; J gene: TRBJ2-3; clone size: NA; CDR3 protein: CASSRTYRTDTQYF; CDR3 DNA: TGCGCCAGCAGCCGGACATACCGCACAGATACGCAGTATTTT
D gene: NA; V gene: TRBV6-8; J gene: TRBJ1-3; clone size: few; CDR3 protein: CASTRDLGGNTIYF; CDR3 DNA: TGTGCCAGCACTCGGGACTTAGGTGGAAACACCATATATTTT
D gene: NA; V gene: TRBV19; J gene: TRBJ2-6; clone size: NA; CDR3 protein: CASSIQGVKPAGANVLTF; CDR3 DNA: TGTGCCAGTAGTATACAGGGAGTGAAGCCAGCTGGGGCCAACGTCCTGACTTTC
D gene: NA; V gene: TRBV14; J gene: TRBJ1-2; clone size: NA; CDR3 protein: CASSQAGRGGYTF; CDR3 DNA: TGTGCCAGCAGCCAAGCAGGGAGAGGAGGCTACACCTTC
D gene: NA; V gene: TRBV9; J gene: TRBJ1-6; clone size: few; CDR3 protein: CASSPRGEVRSPLHF; CDR3 DNA: TGTGCCAGCAGCCCACGAGGGGAGGTCAGGTCACCCCTCCACTTT
D gene: NA; V gene: TRBV11-3; J gene: TRBJ2-7; clone size: medium-sized; CDR3 protein: CASSPRGSSYEQYF; CDR3 DNA: TGTGCCAGCAGCCCCAGGGGCAGCTCCTACGAGCAGTACTTC
D gene: TRBD1; V gene: TRBV5-1; J gene: TRBJ1-4; clone size: NA; CDR3 protein: CASSGQGANEKLFF; CDR3 DNA: TGCGCCAGCAGCGGACAGGGTGCTAATGAAAAACTGTTTTTT
D gene: TRBD2; V gene: TRBV5-1; J gene: TRBJ2-1; clone size: NA; CDR3 protein: CASSSQTSGSYNEQFF; CDR3 DNA: TGCGCCAGCAGTTCCCAGACTAGCGGATCTTACAATGAGCAGTTCTTC
D gene: NA; V gene: TRBV11-3; J gene: TRBJ1-2; clone size: NA; CDR3 protein: CASSLSGESSYGYTF; CDR3 DNA: TGTGCCAGCAGCTTAAGTGGAGAGTCCTCCTATGGCTACACCTTC
D gene: NA; V gene: TRBV2; J gene: TRBJ2-2; clone size: few; CDR3 protein: CASSESGRINTGELFF; CDR3 DNA: TGTGCCAGCAGTGAATCGGGGAGGATCAACACCGGGGAGCTGTTTTTT
D gene: NA; V gene: TRBV11-1; J gene: TRBJ2-6; clone size: NA; CDR3 protein: CASSASLRRQSRANVLTF; CDR3 DNA: TGTGCCAGCAGCGCGTCATTGAGACGACAAAGTCGGGCCAACGTCCTGACTTTC
D gene: NA; V gene: TRBV14; J gene: TRBJ1-2; clone size: once; CDR3 protein: CASSQVIGGANGYTF; CDR3 DNA: TGTGCCAGCAGCCAAGTGATTGGGGGGGCCAATGGCTACACCTTC
D gene: TRBD1; V gene: TRBV19; J gene: TRBJ1-1; clone size: few; CDR3 protein: CASSITGGGTEAFF; CDR3 DNA: TGTGCCAGTAGTATAACAGGGGGGGGCACTGAAGCTTTCTTT
D gene: NA; V gene: TRBV7-1; J gene: TRBJ2-2; clone size: NA; CDR3 protein: CASSLGSTTGELFF; CDR3 DNA: TGTGCCAGCAGCTTAGGCTCGACGACCGGGGAGCTGTTTTTT
D gene: NA; V gene: TRBV14; J gene: TRBJ1-2; clone size: NA; CDR3 protein: CASSLLASYGYTF; CDR3 DNA: TGTGCCAGCAGCCTTCTGGCTTCTTATGGCTACACCTTC
D gene: NA; V gene: TRBV9; J gene: TRBJ2-1; clone size: few; CDR3 protein: CASIWGALYNEQFF; CDR3 DNA: TGTGCCAGCATTTGGGGGGCCCTATACAATGAGCAGTTCTTC
D gene: NA; V gene: TRBV28; J gene: TRBJ1-2; clone size: few; CDR3 protein: CASRNTMGGGLGYTF; CDR3 DNA: TGTGCCAGCAGAAACACTATGGGGGGAGGACTTGGCTACACCTTC
D gene: TRBD1; V gene: TRBV25-1; J gene: TRBJ2-1; clone size: NA; CDR3 protein: CASRQGDFNEQFF; CDR3 DNA: TGTGCCAGCCGACAGGGGGACTTTAATGAGCAGTTCTTC
D gene: NA; V gene: TRBV11-3; J gene: TRBJ2-3; clone size: few; CDR3 protein: CASRGGGNQNTQYF; CDR3 DNA: TGTGCCAGCAGGGGAGGGGGTAACCAGAATACGCAGTATTTT
D gene: NA; V gene: TRBV6-8; J gene: TRBJ2-7; clone size: few; CDR3 protein: CASSYSNSGLSYEQYF; CDR3 DNA: TGTGCCAGCAGTTACTCGAACAGTGGCCTCTCCTACGAGCAGTACTTC
D gene: NA; V gene: TRBV19; J gene: TRBJ1-1; clone size: NA; CDR3 protein: CASSMGGAGMNTEAFF; CDR3 DNA: TGTGCCAGTAGTATGGGGGGGGCCGGGATGAACACTGAAGCTTTCTTT
D gene: NA; V gene: TRBV4-1; J gene: TRBJ2-7; clone size: medium-sized; CDR3 protein: CASSRGSSATTYEQYF; CDR3 DNA: TGCGCCAGCAGCCGAGGATCTTCGGCTACTACCTACGAGCAGTACTTC
D gene: TRBD2; V gene: TRBV19; J gene: TRBJ2-3; clone size: NA; CDR3 protein: CASSTPGGMGADTQYF; CDR3 DNA: TGTGCCAGTAGTACACCGGGAGGTATGGGTGCAGATACGCAGTATTTT
D gene: NA; V gene: TRBV6-8; J gene: TRBJ1-1; clone size: few; CDR3 protein: CASSYSAGTNTEAFF; CDR3 DNA: TGTGCCAGCAGTTACTCGGCAGGCACGAACACTGAAGCTTTCTTT
D gene: NA; V gene: TRBV9; J gene: TRBJ1-1; clone size: NA; CDR3 protein: CASSVAAAFGEAFF; CDR3 DNA: TGTGCCAGCAGCGTAGCAGCCGCCTTCGGTGAAGCTTTCTTT
D gene: NA; V gene: TRBV9; J gene: TRBJ2-1; clone size: NA; CDR3 protein: CASSGGSYNEQFF; CDR3 DNA: TGTGCCAGCAGCGGGGGATCCTACAATGAGCAGTTCTTC
D gene: NA; V gene: TRBV5-1; J gene: TRBJ1-1; clone size: NA; CDR3 protein: CASSLSRGGTEAFF; CDR3 DNA: TGCGCCAGCAGCTTGTCCCGAGGGGGCACTGAAGCTTTCTTT
D gene: NA; V gene: TRBV6-8; J gene: TRBJ1-6; clone size: few; CDR3 protein: CASRLNGKSSGRRSPLHF; CDR3 DNA: TGTGCCAGCAGGCTCAACGGGAAGTCCTCCGGTAGGCGGTCACCCCTCCACTTT
D gene: NA; V gene: TRBV5-1; J gene: TRBJ1-5; clone size: NA; CDR3 protein: CASSRSGENQPQHF; CDR3 DNA: TGCGCCAGCAGCCGCTCAGGAGAGAATCAGCCCCAGCATTTT
D gene: TRBD2; V gene: TRBV11-3; J gene: TRBJ2-5; clone size: NA; CDR3 protein: CASSLSGGPGETQYF; CDR3 DNA: TGTGCCAGCAGCCTCAGCGGGGGTCCGGGAGAGACCCAGTACTTC
D gene: TRBD1; V gene: TRBV29-1; J gene: TRBJ2-3; clone size: NA; CDR3 protein: CSVGQGGTDTQYF; CDR3 DNA: TGCAGCGTTGGGCAGGGGGGCACAGATACGCAGTATTTT